This TCR beta chain is drawn from a study of T-cell reconstitution after alpha-beta-depleted transplantation in children. A TCRbeta library incorporating unique molecular identifiers was prepared. TCRdb reanalysed the PCR reads using MiXCR and keeps one entry per CDR3 protein. The sample has about 200,000 distinct CDR3 sequences; 5.5% to 7% are singletons. This clonotype was detected ten times or more. CDR1 and CDR2 from the germline V gene are DFQATT and SNEGSKA (reference sequence). V shed 5 bases, J shed 9 bases, and the junction held 6 bases outside the gene matches. CDR3 length: 11 residues. The chain links TRBV20-1 to TRBJ1-1, with 7 positions matching TRBD1. The sequences come from PBMCs, collected before TCRalphabeta/CD19-depleted stem cell transplant. The receptor comes from a boy aged 2 to 10 with acute lymphoblastic leukemia, due to receive a stem cell transplant. The CDR3 DNA reads TGCAGTGCTTCTCCGGGACAGCAAGCTTTCTTT. It encodes CSASPGQQAFF.